This entry lists 20 T cell receptor beta chains sequenced from one sample in a study of shared clonotypes between healthy human individuals. Sequenced by immunoSEQ multiplex PCR; TCRdb stores in-frame clones only, minus some. The sample records roughly 2 million clones, about 94% being singletons. Cells designated naive CD8 were CD45RO-negative and were positively selected for CCR7, with terminally differentiated effector memory CD45RA+ cells excluded. Sequenced: naive CD8+ T cells sorted from blood. These receptors were obtained from a man in his late teens or twenties in good health.

The gene calls are TRBV28 and TRBJ2-7, with a possible D match to TRBD1 (6 bases). This CDR3 is built from 15 residues. CDR1 MDHEN and CDR2 SYDVKM come from the germline V gene. The V and J ends lost 3 bases and 7 bases respectively, with 19 bases between them. The CDR3 sequence: CASSFFGTREWEQYF. Here the CDR3 DNA reads TGTGCCAGCAGTTTTTTTGGGACAAGGGAGTGGGAGCAGTACTTC. Based on the CDR3 plus reference TRBV28 and TRBJ2-7, the full variable domain is DVKVTQSSRYLVKRTGEKVFLECVQDMDHENMFWYRQDPGLGLRLIYFSYDVKMKEKGDIPEGYSVSREKKERFSLILESASTNQTSMYLCASSFFGTREWEQYFGPGTRLTVT.

This chain links TRBV7-9 with TRBJ1-1, with 9 bases matching TRBD1. Germline CDR1 SEHNR, CDR2 FQNEAQ (reference sequence). CDR3 length: 16 amino acids. Trimming took 4 bases from V and 6 from J; bases not matched to a gene: 12. CDR3 region: CASSSTGGVGFAEAFF. DNA of the CDR3: TGTGCCAGCAGCTCAACAGGGGGCGTTGGTTTCGCTGAAGCTTTCTTT.

The V call is TRBV15, the J call TRBJ1-6; D gene unclear. CDR1 and CDR2 (germline): LNHNV, YYDKDF (reference sequence). This CDR3 has 15 amino acids. The germline V and J ends were trimmed by 3 bases and 6 bases, with 12 bases remaining between them. The CDR3 DNA reads as TGTGCCACCAGCAGCACGACACCCGGTAATTCACCCCTCCACTTT. The encoded protein is CATSSTTPGNSPLHF. Full variable domain (missing parts from reference TRBV15 and TRBJ1-6): DAMVIQNPRYQVTQFGKPVTLSCSQTLNHNVMYWYQQKSSQAPKLLFHYYDKDFNNEADTPDNFQSRRPNTSFCFLDIRSPGLGDTAMYLCATSSTTPGNSPLHFGNGTRLTVT.

V gene TRBV10-3 combines with J gene TRBJ1-2, with TRBD1 matching over 12 bases. The V gene end was trimmed by 10 bases and the J gene end by 1 base; junction bases not matched to a gene: 4. The CDR3 is made up of 14 amino acids. Germline V gene sequence: CDR1 ENHRY, CDR2 SYGVKD. DNA for the CDR3: TGTGCCACCGGGACAGGGGGCCTTAACTATGGCTACACCTTC. The encoded protein is CATGTGGLNYGYTF.

The chain has TRBV5-1 and TRBJ2-7, with 9 nucleotides matching TRBD1. In germline, CDR1 is SGHRS, CDR2 YFSETQ. V trimming: 3 bases; J trimming: 5 bases; junction bases outside the gene matches: 6. CDR3 length equals 14 residues. As DNA, the CDR3 is TGCGCCAGCAGCTGGTCGGGACAGGGTAACGAGCAGTACTTC. Residues: CASSWSGQGNEQYF. Variable domain in full (rest from reference TRBV5-1 and TRBJ2-7): KAGVTQTPRYLIKTRGQQVTLSCSPISGHRSVSWYQQTPGQGLQFLFEYFSETQRNKGNFPGRFSGRQFSNSRSEMNVSTLELGDSALYLCASSWSGQGNEQYFGPGTRLTVT.

This chain links TRBV15 with TRBJ1-5; D is undetermined. Germline V gives CDR1 LNHNV, CDR2 YYDKDF (reference sequence). This CDR3 has 14 residues. The V gene lost 8 bases and the J gene lost 0 bases, with 11 bases spanning the gap. CDR3 nucleotide sequence: TGTGCCACCGGCGGGGTGAATAGCAATCAGCCCCAGCATTTT. It is translated as CATGGVNSNQPQHF.

This chain's CDR3 is CTSSLVGVAGSYEQYF. The CDR3 region has the DNA TGCACCAGCAGCCTAGTTGGAGTAGCGGGTTCCTACGAGCAGTACTTC. The rearrangement links TRBV1 to TRBJ2-7; the table assigns TRBD2, which was not confirmed against the DNA. TRBV1 corresponds to a pseudogene. CDR3 length equals 16 residues.

The J gene is TRBJ2-1, the V gene TRBV7-3; 8 bases map to TRBD1. The V gene end was trimmed by 2 bases and the J gene end by 6 bases; junction bases not matched to a gene: 6. The V gene's germline CDR1 is SGHTA and CDR2 FQGTGA. CDR3 size: 15 residues. CDR3 coding DNA: TGTGCCAGCAGCTTATGGCAGGGGGCGCGCAATGAGCAGTTCTTC. Translated: CASSLWQGARNEQFF.

Note on this clone: The sample holds other DNA sequences that translate to the same CDR3. This chain joins TRBV19 and TRBJ1-2, with D perhaps TRBD1 (5 bases). CDR3 size: 12 residues. CDR1 and CDR2 (germline): LNHDA, SQIVND (reference sequence). V gave up 6 bases and J gave up 2 bases, with 7 bases separating them. This CDR3 is CASRWGNYGYTF. CDR3 coding DNA: TGTGCCAGTAGGTGGGGGAACTATGGCTACACCTTC.

This rearrangement joins TRBV10-3 to TRBJ2-7; a possible D gene is TRBD1 (5 bases). The CDR3 is 12 amino acids. Germline CDR1 is ENHRY and CDR2 is SYGVKD. Deletions cut 3 bases from V and 7 bases from J, with 10 bases between. CDR3 bases: TGTGCCATCAGTGACAGGGTAAATGAGCAGTACTTC. It is translated as CAISDRVNEQYF.

This clone was counted between two and nine times. This chain joins TRBV18 and TRBJ2-1; D may be TRBD1 or TRBD2 (7 bases each). Germline loops: CDR1 KGHSH, CDR2 LQKENI. The V end lost 1 base, the J end lost 4 bases, and 11 bases lay between the germline ends. The CDR3 has 15 amino acids. The CDR3 bases are TGTGCCAGCTCACCACGACAGGGAGGGTACAATGAGCAGTTCTTC. This translates into CASSPRQGGYNEQFF. The whole variable domain, filled in from reference TRBV18 and TRBJ2-1, reads NAGVMQNPRHLVRRRGQEARLRCSPMKGHSHVYWYRQLPEEGLKFMVYLQKENIIDESGMPKERFSAEFPKEGPSILRIQQVVRGDSAAYFCASSPRQGGYNEQFFGPGTRLTVL.

V usage is TRBV11-2 and J usage is TRBJ2-7, with D perhaps matching TRBD1 (5 bases). Trimming shortened V by 1 base and J by 3 bases, and 10 bases separated the two germline ends. CDR3 length: 14 residues. The V gene's germline CDR1 is SGHAT and CDR2 FQNNGV. The CDR3 loop reads CASSLAAGIYEQYF. The CDR3 DNA follows: TGTGCCAGCAGCTTAGCTGCAGGGATCTACGAGCAGTACTTC.

The rearrangement uses TRBV9 and TRBJ2-3, with TRBD2 identical over 11 bases. CDR1 is SGDLS, CDR2 YYNGEE, per germline. The CDR3 consists of 17 residues. After removal of 0 bases from V and 2 bases from J, the junction contained 5 bases not matched to a gene. CDR3 DNA: TGTGCCAGCAGCGTAGAAGTAGCGGGAGGGATCACAGATACGCAGTATTTT. Translation gives CASSVEVAGGITDTQYF.

The chain links TRBV5-1 to TRBJ2-5; TRBD1 matches at 9 bases. This CDR3 has 15 amino acids. The germline gives CDR1 SGHRS, CDR2 YFSETQ. V shed 4 bases, J shed 1 base, and the junction held 5 bases outside the gene matches. The CDR3 sequence: CASSLGTGSQETQYF. The CDR3 nucleotides are TGCGCCAGCAGCCTAGGGACAGGGTCCCAAGAGACCCAGTACTTC.

The chain couples TRBV5-1 to TRBJ2-7; D not certain. Germline loops: CDR1 SGHRS, CDR2 YFSETQ. The CDR3 covers 13 residues. The V and J ends lost 4 bases and 4 bases respectively, with 12 bases between them. CDR3 residues: CASSTLDAYEQYF. The CDR3 DNA is TGCGCCAGCAGCACGTTGGACGCTTACGAGCAGTACTTC.

This clone was observed a few times. This rearrangement joins TRBV4-3 to TRBJ2-7; 9 bases map to TRBD2. J was trimmed by 3 bases and V by 4 bases; bases with no gene match: 4. From germline, CDR1 is LGHNA and CDR2 YSLEER. The CDR3 extends over 14 amino acids. CDR3 sequence (DNA): TGCGCCAGCAGCCCGACTAGCGGAGACTACGAGCAGTACTTC. Protein product: CASSPTSGDYEQYF.

The chain links TRBV15 to TRBJ2-2; TRBD1 or TRBD2 may be the D gene (6 bases each). This CDR3 spans 15 amino acids. Germline CDR1 is LNHNV and CDR2 is YYDKDF (reference sequence). The V and J ends lost 3 bases and 4 bases respectively, with 12 bases between them. The CDR3 sequence is CATSSGGPGTGELFF. The CDR3 DNA reads as TGTGCCACCAGCAGTGGGGGGCCCGGCACCGGGGAGCTGTTTTTT.

The chain employs TRBV29-1 and TRBJ2-1, with a possible D match to TRBD1 (5 bases). Trimming took off 3 bases at V and 9 bases at J, with 12 bases between the two ends. The germline V gene has CDR1 SQVTM and CDR2 ANQGSEA. CDR3 length: 12 amino acids. This CDR3 is CSVEGPTGEQFF. DNA of the CDR3: TGCAGCGTTGAGGGGCCCACAGGTGAGCAGTTCTTC.

The table lists this clone with a count of one. The chain couples TRBV4-1 to TRBJ2-7, with 9 nucleotides matching TRBD1. V lost 1 base and J lost 3; bases outside the gene matches: 7. Germline lookup yields CDR1 MGHRA and CDR2 YSYEKL. This CDR3 contains 16 residues. In nucleotides, the CDR3 is TGCGCCAGCAGCCAAGGACCGGGACAGGGAGACTACGAGCAGTACTTC. Encoded protein: CASSQGPGQGDYEQYF.

This chain joins TRBV6-5 and TRBJ2-7; no clear D gene. The ends were cut back, 6 bases at V and 9 bases at J, with 18 bases in the middle. Germline CDR1 MNHEY, CDR2 SVGAGI. The CDR3 runs to 13 residues. CDR3: CASSPQGLDGQYF. The CDR3 DNA sequence: TGTGCCAGCAGCCCCCAAGGGTTGGACGGGCAGTACTTC.